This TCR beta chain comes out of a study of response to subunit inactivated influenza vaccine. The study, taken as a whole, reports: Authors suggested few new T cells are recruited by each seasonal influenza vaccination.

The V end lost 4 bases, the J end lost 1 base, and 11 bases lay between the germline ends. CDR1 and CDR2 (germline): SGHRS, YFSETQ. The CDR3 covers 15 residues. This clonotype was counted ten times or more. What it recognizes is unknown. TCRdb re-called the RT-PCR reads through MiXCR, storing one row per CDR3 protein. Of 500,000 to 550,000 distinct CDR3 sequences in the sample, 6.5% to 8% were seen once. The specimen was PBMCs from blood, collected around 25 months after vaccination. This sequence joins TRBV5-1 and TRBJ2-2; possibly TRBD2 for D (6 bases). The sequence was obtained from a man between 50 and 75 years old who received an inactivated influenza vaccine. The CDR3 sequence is CASSPRGVNTGELFF. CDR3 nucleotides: TGCGCCAGCAGCCCTCGCGGGGTGAACACCGGGGAGCTGTTTTTT.